These T cell receptor beta chains were read from a single sample in a study of cytomegalovirus exposure and HLA in healthy donors. Sequencing used immunoSEQ multiplex PCR; TCRdb keeps in-frame clones, though not all of them. Of some 140,000 clones detected, roughly 77% appear once; the ten largest clones hold approximately 3%. Sample: PBMCs. The receptor source for this set is a female donor in good health and CMV-seronegative. Each CDR3 is given with its conserved first and last residue. Fields, in order: D gene, clone size, J gene, V gene, CDR3 protein, CDR3 DNA. D genes are given only for firm matches. Size is stated for part of the rows, as once, few or many counts, or as a class when the clone is expanded.

TRBD1,-,TRBJ2-7,TRBV7-2,CASSLGLTGGLYEQYF,TGTGCCAGCAGCTTAGGCCTCACAGGGGGTCTCTACGAGCAGTACTTC
-,-,TRBJ1-4,TRBV5-6,CASSLVSQPTNEKLFF,TGTGCCAGCAGCTTGGTATCACAGCCAACTAATGAAAAACTGTTTTTT
TRBD1,-,TRBJ1-1,TRBV19,CASSTRTGGYRTTEAFF,TGTGCCAGTAGTACTCGGACAGGGGGCTACCGAACAACTGAAGCTTTCTTT
-,-,TRBJ1-3,TRBV5-6,CASSMGGNTIYF,TGTGCCAGCTCCATGGGGGGTAACACCATATATTTT
TRBD1,-,TRBJ1-5,TRBV28,CASSTPGTGVNQPQHF,TGTGCCAGCAGCACTCCCGGGACAGGGGTTAATCAGCCCCAGCATTTT
-,-,TRBJ2-1,TRBV10-2,CASSEGDLGNEQFF,TGCGCCAGCAGTGAAGGAGATTTGGGCAATGAGCAGTTCTTC
-,-,TRBJ2-3,TRBV30,CAWSVLAGSGTQYF,TGTGCCTGGAGTGTACTTGCGGGGTCTGGTACGCAGTATTTT
-,-,TRBJ1-2,TRBV4-3,CASSQRLGKVYTF,TGCGCCAGCAGCCAACGTCTCGGGAAAGTATACACCTTC
-,-,TRBJ1-1,TRBV6-4,CASSEADSMNTEAFF,TGTGCCAGCAGTGAGGCCGACAGCATGAACACTGAAGCTTTCTTT
TRBD2,-,TRBJ2-7,TRBV5-1,CASSLASGGFYEQYF,TGCGCCAGCAGCTTGGCTAGCGGGGGCTTCTACGAGCAGTACTTC
TRBD1,-,TRBJ1-2,TRBV4-1,CASSQFGGLRDSYGYTF,TGCGCCAGCAGCCAGTTCGGTGGATTGCGGGACAGCTATGGCTACACCTTC
TRBD2,once,TRBJ2-7,TRBV30,CAGTGTSGGAYEQYF,TGTGCCGGCACCGGGACTAGCGGGGGGGCGTACGAGCAGTACTTC
-,-,TRBJ2-2,TRBV6-5,CASSRTGELFF,TGTGCCAGCAGTCGCACCGGGGAGCTGTTTTTT
-,-,TRBJ1-5,TRBV19,CASRGPGSNQPQHF,TGTGCCAGTAGGGGGCCAGGAAGCAATCAGCCCCAGCATTTT
TRBD1,few,TRBJ1-2,TRBV7-6,CASSKRTGGNYGYTF,TGTGCCAGCAGCAAACGGACAGGGGGCAACTATGGCTACACCTTC
-,-,TRBJ1-1,TRBV7-9,CASSLPETLNTEAFF,TGTGCCAGCAGCTTACCGGAGACGCTGAACACTGAAGCTTTCTTT
-,-,TRBJ1-5,TRBV7-2,CASSLDGGTGPQHF,TGTGCCAGCAGCTTAGATGGAGGAACGGGGCCCCAGCATTTT
TRBD1,-,TRBJ2-3,TRBV7-3,CASSLLGQGVTDTQYF,TGTGCCAGCAGCTTATTGGGGCAGGGGGTCACAGATACGCAGTATTTT
-,few,TRBJ1-1,TRBV2,CASSTEGNTEAFF,TGTGCCAGCAGTACAGAGGGGAACACTGAAGCTTTCTTT
TRBD1,-,TRBJ2-5,TRBV6-4,CASSEFLGTDNQETQYF,TGTGCCAGCAGTGAGTTCCTTGGGACAGACAACCAAGAGACCCAGTACTTC
-,-,TRBJ1-5,TRBV9,CASSVGGVQPQHF,TGTGCCAGCAGCGTAGGCGGGGTGCAGCCCCAGCATTTT
-,few,TRBJ2-7,TRBV4-3,CASSQDATNYEQYF,TGCGCCAGCAGCCAAGACGCGACAAATTACGAGCAGTACTTC
-,once,TRBJ1-5,TRBV30,CAWSVGITNQPQHF,TGTGCCTGGAGTGTCGGGATCACTAATCAGCCCCAGCATTTT